This is a list of T cell receptor beta chains from one sample in a study of blood T cell repertoires in COVID-19. TCRdb's copy holds only in-frame clones and misses some; the assay was immunoSEQ multiplex PCR. The sample consists of about 270,000 clones, about 87% of them appearing once. Sequencing was performed on PBMCs or T cells enriched from blood (not recorded which). The receptors derive from a woman aged 25 to 39 with acute COVID-19. Each CDR3 is given with its conserved first and last residue. D genes are given only for firm matches. The size entry is marked missing in some rows and otherwise reads once, few, many or a size class.

D	size	V	J	CDR3	DNA
TRBD1	NA	TRBV7-8	TRBJ2-5	CASSTDRVSETQYF	TGTGCCAGCAGCACAGACAGGGTCTCCGAGACCCAGTACTTC
NA	NA	TRBV6-2/TRBV6-3	TRBJ2-7	CASSSITTGSSYEQYF	TGTGCCAGCAGTTCCATCACTACCGGCAGCTCCTACGAGCAGTACTTC
NA	NA	TRBV19	TRBJ2-3	CASTQGGTDTQYF	TGTGCCAGTACGCAAGGGGGCACAGATACGCAGTATTTT
TRBD2	NA	TRBV7-3	TRBJ2-1	CASSDPTSGGKNEQFF	TGTGCCAGCAGCGATCCCACTAGCGGGGGTAAAAATGAGCAGTTCTTC
TRBD1	NA	TRBV28	TRBJ2-7	CASSPSTGFGEQYF	TGTGCCAGCAGCCCCTCGACAGGGTTCGGTGAGCAGTACTTC
NA	NA	TRBV27	TRBJ2-2	CATSPGNTGELFF	TGTGCCACCAGTCCAGGGAACACCGGGGAGCTGTTTTTT
NA	NA	TRBV12-3/TRBV12-4	TRBJ1-1	CASSTREGEAFF	TGTGCCAGCAGTACCCGGGAGGGAGAAGCTTTCTTT
NA	NA	TRBV7-2	TRBJ1-1	CASSDRTANTEAFF	TGTGCCAGCAGCGACCGGACAGCTAACACTGAAGCTTTCTTT
TRBD2	NA	TRBV7-2	TRBJ2-7	CASRPPSGAYEQYF	TGTGCCAGCAGACCGCCTAGCGGAGCCTACGAGCAGTACTTC
TRBD2	NA	TRBV28	TRBJ2-3	CASSKLPGGGGGSTQYF	TGTGCCAGCAGTAAACTCCCCGGGGGGGGTGGGGGTAGCACGCAGTATTTT
NA	NA	TRBV5-1	TRBJ2-7	CASSQGTHEQYF	TGCGCCAGCAGCCAAGGGACTCACGAGCAGTACTTC
TRBD2	NA	TRBV19	TRBJ2-1	CASTLRAPREVDEQFF	TGTGCCAGTACCCTGCGAGCCCCGCGGGAGGTGGATGAGCAGTTCTTC
TRBD1	NA	TRBV5-1	TRBJ2-7	CASSFRTGEDEQYF	TGCGCCAGCAGCTTTCGGACAGGGGAAGACGAGCAGTACTTC
NA	NA	TRBV28	TRBJ2-7	CAVRGLVYEQYF	TGTGCCGTGCGGGGTTTAGTTTACGAGCAGTACTTC
NA	NA	TRBV10-3	TRBJ1-1	CAISESQRTGNTEAFF	TGTGCCATCAGTGAGTCCCAAAGAACAGGGAATACTGAAGCTTTCTTT
NA	few	TRBV4-2	TRBJ1-1	CASSPHGTGNTEAFF	TGTGCCAGCAGCCCCCACGGAACAGGGAACACTGAAGCTTTCTTT
TRBD1	NA	TRBV19	TRBJ2-5	CASNRGWEETQYF	TGTGCCAGTAACAGGGGGTGGGAAGAGACCCAGTACTTC
NA	NA	TRBV19	TRBJ2-7	CASSPGVALEQYF	TGTGCCAGTTCACCGGGAGTAGCGCTCGAGCAGTACTTC
TRBD2	NA	TRBV9	TRBJ2-7	CASSATSGSPHEQYF	TGTGCCAGCAGCGCCACTAGCGGGAGTCCCCACGAGCAGTACTTC
NA	NA	TRBV10-3	TRBJ1-4	CAITRDFNEKLFF	TGTGCCATCACCCGGGATTTCAATGAAAAACTGTTTTTT
TRBD1	NA	TRBV3-1/TRBV3-2	TRBJ1-3	CASSGGQVTYTIYF	TGTGCCAGCAGCGGCGGACAGGTTACATACACCATATATTTT
NA	NA	TRBV7-9	TRBJ1-1	CASSLGGVKVNTEAFF	TGTGCCAGCAGCCTAGGGGGGGTAAAAGTGAACACTGAAGCTTTCTTT
TRBD2	NA	TRBV7-8	TRBJ2-2	CASSLIPSGRAPPGELFF	TGTGCCAGCAGCTTAATTCCTAGCGGGAGGGCTCCCCCCGGGGAGCTGTTTTTT
TRBD1	NA	TRBV11-2	TRBJ1-5	CASSLGAPGTGQQPQHF	TGTGCCAGCAGCTTAGGGGCTCCCGGGACAGGGCAACAGCCCCAGCATTTT
NA	NA	TRBV21-1	TRBJ2-3	CASSPIAGGSTDTQYF	TGTGCCAGCAGCCCAATAGCGGGAGGAAGCACAGATACGCAGTATTTT
NA	NA	TRBV3-1/TRBV3-2	TRBJ1-5	CASSQSLGSGNQPQHF	TGTGCCAGCAGCCAATCCCTAGGAAGTGGCAATCAGCCCCAGCATTTT
NA	NA	TRBV5-6	TRBJ2-3	CASSLGGTITDTQYF	TGTGCCAGCAGCTTGGGGGGGACAATCACAGATACGCAGTATTTT
TRBD2	NA	TRBV6-2/TRBV6-3	TRBJ2-7	CASSYTRLAPNYEQYF	TGTGCCAGCAGTTACACCAGACTAGCCCCGAACTACGAGCAGTACTTC
NA	once	TRBV11-3	TRBJ2-2	CASSSTRDGELFF	TGTGCCAGCAGCTCGACCCGGGACGGGGAGCTGTTTTTT
NA	NA	TRBV19	TRBJ1-1	CASAGRGWTEAFF	TGTGCCAGTGCCGGGCGGGGGTGGACTGAAGCTTTCTTT
NA	NA	TRBV5-1	TRBJ2-3	CASSPSKTRASTDTQYF	TGCGCCAGCAGCCCCTCAAAAACTAGGGCTAGCACAGATACGCAGTATTTT
TRBD1	NA	TRBV5-1	TRBJ2-7	CASSLAGTDAYEQYF	TGCGCCAGCAGCTTGGCAGGGACAGATGCTTACGAGCAGTACTTC
NA	NA	TRBV19	TRBJ2-7	CASSIGRDEQYF	TGTGCCAGTAGTATTGGCCGGGACGAGCAGTACTTC
NA	NA	TRBV1	TRBJ2-7	CTSRIRASGDEQYF	TGCACCAGCAGAATACGGGCTAGCGGAGACGAGCAGTACTTC
NA	NA	TRBV5-4	TRBJ2-7	CASSLGTFGYEQYF	TGTGCCAGCAGCCTAGGGACTTTCGGCTACGAGCAGTACTTC
NA	few	TRBV30	TRBJ2-2	CAWGRLGAGAGELFF	TGTGCCTGGGGACGGCTGGGGGCGGGCGCCGGGGAGCTGTTTTTT
NA	NA	TRBV9	TRBJ1-2	CASSVVSSPSNYGYTF	TGTGCCAGCAGCGTAGTGTCCTCCCCGTCTAACTATGGCTACACCTTC
NA	NA	TRBV9	TRBJ2-1	CASSVEGDLVDEQFF	TGTGCCAGCAGCGTAGAAGGGGATCTTGTTGATGAGCAGTTCTTC
TRBD1	NA	TRBV6-6	TRBJ2-7	CASSSSSGTGREQYF	TGTGCCAGCAGTTCTTCCTCCGGGACAGGGCGGGAGCAGTACTTC
NA	NA	TRBV12-3/TRBV12-4	TRBJ2-1	CASRSEGYEQFF	TGTGCCAGCAGATCCGAGGGTTATGAGCAGTTCTTC
TRBD2	NA	TRBV20-1	TRBJ2-3	CSASSYREGTDTQYF	TGCAGTGCTAGTTCGTATCGGGAGGGCACAGATACGCAGTATTTT
TRBD1	NA	TRBV6-5	TRBJ2-1	CASGTATEQFF	TGTGCCAGCGGGACAGCGACTGAGCAGTTCTTC
NA	NA	TRBV27	TRBJ2-7	CASSSLGTRYSYEQYF	TGTGCCAGCAGTTCCCTCGGGACACGGTACTCCTACGAGCAGTACTTC
NA	NA	TRBV21-1	TRBJ2-4	CASSKASPTGIQYF	TGTGCCAGCAGCAAAGCATCGCCAACGGGCATTCAGTACTTC
NA	NA	TRBV6-5	TRBJ2-3	CASSYSQSPGDTQYF	TGTGCCAGCAGTTACTCGCAGTCCCCGGGTGATACGCAGTATTTT
NA	NA	TRBV7-9	TRBJ2-5	CASSSAIADQETQYF	TGTGCCAGCAGCTCTGCAATAGCGGATCAAGAGACCCAGTACTTC
NA	NA	TRBV6-5	TRBJ1-1	CASSYSLRNTEAFF	TGTGCCAGCAGTTACTCGCTACGCAACACTGAAGCTTTCTTT
NA	few	TRBV5-1	TRBJ2-7	CASSYRQGNWEQYF	TGCGCCAGCAGCTACCGGCAGGGGAATTGGGAGCAGTACTTC
NA	NA	TRBV7-9	TRBJ2-2	CASRSGTSGTGELFF	TGTGCCAGCAGATCCGGGACATCGGGCACCGGGGAGCTGTTTTTT
NA	NA	TRBV5-1	TRBJ2-2	CASSSGQYTGELFF	TGCGCCAGCAGCTCCGGACAGTACACCGGGGAGCTGTTTTTT
TRBD1	NA	TRBV18	TRBJ1-1	CASSPDRGGTEAFF	TGTGCCAGCTCACCGGACAGGGGAGGAACTGAAGCTTTCTTT
NA	NA	TRBV10-3	TRBJ1-5	CAISSGRGGNQPQHF	TGTGCCATCAGCTCAGGGAGGGGCGGCAATCAGCCCCAGCATTTT
NA	NA	TRBV2	TRBJ1-5	CASSEAAQPQHF	TGTGCCAGCAGTGAAGCGGCCCAGCCCCAGCATTTT